This TCR beta chain was sequenced during a study of T-cell reconstitution after alpha-beta-depleted transplantation in children. It was with unique molecular identifiers that the TCRbeta library was prepared. MiXCR was run by TCRdb on the PCR reads, yielding one entry per CDR3 protein. The table has 350,000 to 500,000 distinct CDR3 sequences, 43% seen once. With 6 bases removed from V and 10 bases from J, the gap between germline ends came to 10 bases. CDR1 and CDR2 from the germline V gene are SGHVS and FQNEAQ. The CDR3 spans 11 residues. The sample was PBMCs, taken before TCRalphabeta/CD19-depleted stem cell transplant. The chain links TRBV7-8 to TRBJ2-1, with D possibly matching TRBD2 (6 bases). The sequence was collected from a girl aged 2-10 years with aplastic anemia, due to receive a stem cell transplant. CDR3 in DNA: TGTGCCAGCAGGTTGGGGAGGGAGCAGTTCTTC. Encoded protein: CASRLGREQFF.